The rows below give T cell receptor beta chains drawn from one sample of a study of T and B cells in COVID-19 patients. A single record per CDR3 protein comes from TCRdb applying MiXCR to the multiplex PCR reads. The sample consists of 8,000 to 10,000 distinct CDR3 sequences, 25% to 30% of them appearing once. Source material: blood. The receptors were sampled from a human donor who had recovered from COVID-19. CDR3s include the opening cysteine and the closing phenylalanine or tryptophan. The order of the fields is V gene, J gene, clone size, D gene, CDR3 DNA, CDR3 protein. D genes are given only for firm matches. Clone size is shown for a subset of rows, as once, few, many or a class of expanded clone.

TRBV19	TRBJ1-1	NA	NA	TGTGCCAGTAGAACCTCGGGCGACAGGTCCTCTGAAGCTTTCTTT	CASRTSGDRSSEAFF
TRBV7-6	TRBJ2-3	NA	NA	TGTGCCAGCAGCTTTGAACTAGAGGACAGCACAGATACGCAGTATTTT	CASSFELEDSTDTQYF
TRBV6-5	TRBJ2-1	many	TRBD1	TGTGCCAGCAGGCCCGGACAGGGGGCTATCAATGAGCAGTTCTTC	CASRPGQGAINEQFF
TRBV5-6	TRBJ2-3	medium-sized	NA	TGTGCCAGCAGCTCCTTAGATGCTAGCACAGATACGCAGTATTTT	CASSSLDASTDTQYF
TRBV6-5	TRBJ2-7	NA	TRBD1	TGTGCCAGCAGTTGGGGACAGAACTACGAGCAGTACTTC	CASSWGQNYEQYF
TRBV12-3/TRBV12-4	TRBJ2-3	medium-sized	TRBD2	TGTGCCAGCAGTTTTAGCGGGACCACAGATACGCAGTATTTT	CASSFSGTTDTQYF
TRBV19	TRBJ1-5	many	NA	TGTGCCAGTAGTATAGCTGGGGTGAATAGCAATCAGCCCCAGCATTTT	CASSIAGVNSNQPQHF
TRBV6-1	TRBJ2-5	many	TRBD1	TGTGCCAGCAGTTCAGCCGGGACAGGGGGCGGAGAGACCCAGTACTTC	CASSSAGTGGGETQYF
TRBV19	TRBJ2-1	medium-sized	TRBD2	TGTGCCAGTAGTAAGGCGGGAGGCCCCTACAATGAGCAGTTCTTC	CASSKAGGPYNEQFF
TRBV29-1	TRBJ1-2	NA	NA	TGCAGCGTTGAAGATTATACAGGGTCCTATGGCTACACCTTC	CSVEDYTGSYGYTF
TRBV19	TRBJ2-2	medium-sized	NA	TGTGCCAGTAGAGAACACGGACCGAAGGAGCTGTTTTTT	CASREHGPKELFF
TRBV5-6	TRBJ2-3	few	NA	TGTGCCAGCAGCTTGGCCACCACGCCGCCGCAGTATTTT	CASSLATTPPQYF
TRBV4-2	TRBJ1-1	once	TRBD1	TGTGCCAGCAGCCAAGATGAACAGGGGGGAACTGAAGCTTTCTTT	CASSQDEQGGTEAFF
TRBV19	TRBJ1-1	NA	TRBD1	TGTGCCAGTAGTCCGGGACAGGGGACTGAAGCTTTCTTT	CASSPGQGTEAFF
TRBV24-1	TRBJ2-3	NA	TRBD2	TGTGCCACCAGTGATTCACTAGCGGATACGCAGTATTTT	CATSDSLADTQYF
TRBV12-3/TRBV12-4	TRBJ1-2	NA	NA	TGTGCCATCAGTGACCAGGTTTTTGTCTATGGCTACACCTTC	CAISDQVFVYGYTF
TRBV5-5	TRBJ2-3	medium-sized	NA	TGTGCCAGCAGCTTCGGACTAAGTTGGATCACAGATACGCAGTATTTT	CASSFGLSWITDTQYF
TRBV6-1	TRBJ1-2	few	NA	TGTGCCAGCAGTGAAAGAGACCGATACCTTGGCTACACCTTC	CASSERDRYLGYTF
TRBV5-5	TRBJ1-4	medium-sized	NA	TGTGCCAGCAGCTTGGATGGGGGACAAGGCAATGAAAAACTGTTTTTT	CASSLDGGQGNEKLFF
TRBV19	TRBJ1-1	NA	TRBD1	TGTGCCAGTAGTACCGGGACAGGGGGCACTGAAGCTTTCTTT	CASSTGTGGTEAFF
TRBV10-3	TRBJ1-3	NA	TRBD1	TGTGCCATCAGTGCGTCGGGACAGGCAAACACCATATATTTT	CAISASGQANTIYF
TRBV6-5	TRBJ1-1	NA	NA	TGTGCCAGCAGGACCCAATACGGAGCCACTGAAGCTTTCTTT	CASRTQYGATEAFF
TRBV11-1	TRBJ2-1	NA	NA	TGTGCCAGCAGCCAAGAATGGGGGGCTGCCTACAATGAGCAGTTCTTC	CASSQEWGAAYNEQFF
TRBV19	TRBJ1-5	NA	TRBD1	TGTGCCAGTAGTATTGGTGGGACAGCAACTAATCAGCCCCAGCATTTT	CASSIGGTATNQPQHF
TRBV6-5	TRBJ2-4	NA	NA	TGTGCCAGCAGTTACTCGAAGGGGGACTCCTCCTTAGCCAAAAACATTCAGTACTTC	CASSYSKGDSSLAKNIQYF
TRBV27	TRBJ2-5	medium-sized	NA	TGTGCCAGCAGTCCGTTTTCGGCAGGCGGAGAGACCCAGTACTTC	CASSPFSAGGETQYF
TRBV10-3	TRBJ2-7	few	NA	TGTGCCATCAGTGAGCCCGACAGGAAAAGCTCCTACGAGCAGTACTTC	CAISEPDRKSSYEQYF
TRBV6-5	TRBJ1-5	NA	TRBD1	TGTGCCAGCAGTCCCCGGACAGGGAGAAGCAATCAGCCCCAGCATTTT	CASSPRTGRSNQPQHF
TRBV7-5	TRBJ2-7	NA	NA	NA	CISVPAAYGTSGRGEQYF